The clone carrying this T cell receptor (beta chain) was detected once. Its antigen is undetermined. The germline gives CDR1 MNHNS, CDR2 SASEGT. Trimming took 4 bases from V and 4 from J, leaving 14 bases between them. The CDR3 spans 15 residues. The sample comes from a study of cytomegalovirus exposure and HLA in healthy donors. Background on the study: A preliminary data release comprised roughly 85 million unique TCRs obtained from HLA-typed donors. Broader study findings: Highest at DRB1 and lowest at HLA-C, TCR association rates differed among HLA loci in a later analysis. Sequence variants that were highly shared formed a cluster that was likely a sequencing artifact.

With 60 Vbeta and 13 Jbeta primers, the PCR was carried out. Assay used: immunoSEQ multiplex PCR; TCRdb lists only in-frame clones, some missing. The sample comprises 170,000 or so clones, less than 85% of which are singletons, and 4.8% rests with the top ten. Participants comprised healthy donors of bone marrow. V is TRBV6-1 and J is TRBJ1-5; D may be TRBD1 (5 bases). Source material: PBMCs. The TCR originated in a man between 18 and 35 years old in good health and CMV-seronegative. CDR3 region: CASSGQTTGNQPQHF. In nucleotides, the CDR3 is TGTGCCAGCAGTGGACAGACCACCGGAAATCAGCCCCAGCATTTT.